The 29 T cell receptor beta chains listed next were all sequenced from one sample in a study of cytomegalovirus exposure and HLA in healthy donors (dated by TCRdb to about 2017). Libraries were built with the immunoSEQ multiplex PCR assay. The multiplex PCR relied on a mix of 60 forward primers for TCR Vbeta segments and 13 reverse primers for TCR Jbeta segments. TCRdb took this table from immuneACCESS and kept in-frame rearrangements with V and J called. Such tables lack part of the clones; where checked against another copy, unresolved V genes explain under half of the gap, and the rest is unexplained. The sample table lists about 190,000 clones, just under 75% of them with a count of one. Roughly 2.8% of the sample is held by the ten biggest clonotypes. Sequenced: PBMCs. The origin of the receptors is a woman aged 25 to 39 in good health and CMV-seropositive.

The genes are TRBV20-1 and TRBJ2-7, with TRBD1 matching 7 bases. After removal of 6 bases from V and 6 bases from J, the junction contained 5 bases not matched to a gene. Germline V gives CDR1 DFQATT, CDR2 SNEGSKA (reference sequence). The CDR3 is made up of 11 amino acids. CDR3 sequence: CSATGLGEQYF. The CDR3 bases are TGCAGTGCGACAGGGTTAGGCGAGCAGTACTTC.

J is TRBJ2-1 and V is TRBV4-2; 10 nucleotides agree with TRBD2. Germline values: CDR1 LGHNA, CDR2 YNFKEQ. This CDR3 is 17 amino acids long. Unmatched junction bases numbered 5, after V lost 1 base and J lost 2 bases. CDR3 coding DNA: TGTGCCAGCAGCCAAGGCTTAGCGGGAGGTGCCTACAATGAGCAGTTCTTC. Its translation is CASSQGLAGGAYNEQFF.

The J gene is TRBJ2-7, the V gene TRBV10-1, with 8 bases identical to TRBD1. Trimming cost V 4 bases and J 7 bases; bases outside gene matches: 6. Germline V gives CDR1 WNHNN, CDR2 SYGVQD (reference sequence). This CDR3 is 13 amino acids long. CDR3 sequence: CASSGWTGQEQYF. CDR3 coding DNA: TGCGCCAGCAGTGGGTGGACAGGGCAAGAGCAGTACTTC.

The count of this clone is one. This chain links TRBV19 with TRBJ2-7; 7 nucleotides line up with TRBD2. Germline CDR1 and CDR2: LNHDA and SQIVND (reference sequence). Trimming cost V 3 bases and J 2 bases; bases outside gene matches: 7. The CDR3 consists of 15 residues. CDR3 amino acids: CASSMRDSGAYEQYF. CDR3 nucleotide sequence: TGTGCCAGTAGTATGCGTGACAGCGGGGCCTACGAGCAGTACTTC.

V gene TRBV6-5 combines with J gene TRBJ2-7, with D perhaps TRBD2 (6 bases). The germline V gene has CDR1 MNHEY and CDR2 SVGAGI. The ends were cut back, 5 bases at V and 6 bases at J, with 8 bases in the middle. There are 11 residues in the CDR3. CDR3 protein: CASSEGGEQYF. CDR3 nucleotide sequence: TGTGCCAGCAGTGAGGGAGGCGAGCAGTACTTC.

V is TRBV14 and J is TRBJ2-7, with D possibly matching TRBD2 (6 bases). Germline V gene sequence: CDR1 SGHDN, CDR2 FVKESK. This CDR3 is built from 15 residues. V was cut by 4 bases and J by 2 bases, with 15 bases left in between. The CDR3 DNA reads TGTGCCAGCAGCCCCCTAACGGGAGCCGCCTACGAGCAGTACTTC. It specifies CASSPLTGAAYEQYF.

J is TRBJ1-3 and V is TRBV7-2; 10 positions agree with TRBD1. V dropped 3 bases and J dropped 3; count of bases not matched to a gene: 11. Germline V CDR1 and CDR2: SGHTA, FQGNSA. The CDR3 contains 18 residues. CDR3 DNA: TGTGCCAGCAGCTTCGCTCCTGGGACAGGGGAAAGTGGAAACACCATATATTTT. Residues: CASSFAPGTGESGNTIYF.

This clone appeared a single time. V and J are TRBV2 and TRBJ2-2; 8 bases align to TRBD2. With 5 bases clipped from V and 3 bases from J, the junction kept 8 bases outside the gene matches. The CDR3 consists of 16 residues. Germline values: CDR1 SNHLY, CDR2 FYNNEI. CDR3 sequence: CASSRGLASDTGELFF. In DNA form, the CDR3 reads TGTGCCAGCAGTCGTGGACTAGCATCGGACACCGGGGAGCTGTTTTTT.

This chain links TRBV7-9 with TRBJ2-3; TRBD1 aligns across 8 bases. The V gene end was trimmed by 0 bases and the J gene end by 1 base; junction bases not matched to a gene: 6. This CDR3 has 17 residues. Looked up from germline, CDR1 is SEHNR and CDR2 is FQNEAQ (reference sequence). CDR3 amino acids: CASSLARTGPRTDTQYF. CDR3 in DNA: TGTGCCAGCAGCTTAGCGCGGACAGGGCCTCGCACAGATACGCAGTATTTT. Full variable domain (rest looked up from reference TRBV7-9 and TRBJ2-3): DTGVSQNPRHKITKRGQNVTFRCDPISEHNRLYWYRQTLGQGPEFLTYFQNEAQLEKSRLLSDRFSAERPKGSFSTLEIQRTEQGDSAMYLCASSLARTGPRTDTQYFGPGTRLTVL.

This clone was counted only a few times. The CDR3 nucleotides are TGTGCCAGCAGCCAAGATCTAGGGTTAGGGGCCGGGGGGAGGCCCCAGCATTTT. Residues: CASSQDLGLGAGGRPQHF. The V call is TRBV4-2, the J call TRBJ1-5; possibly TRBD1 for D (5 bases). V lost 0 bases to trimming and J lost 9 bases, with 24 bases between them. There are 18 residues in the CDR3. Germline V gene sequence: CDR1 LGHNA, CDR2 YNFKEQ.

The rearrangement links TRBV5-4 to TRBJ1-4; 7 bases are shared with TRBD1. V was pared by 4 bases and J by 8 bases, with 11 bases of the junction left unmatched. CDR3 length: 15 residues. Looked up from germline, CDR1 is SGHNT and CDR2 is YYREEE (reference sequence). CDR3 nucleotide sequence: TGTGCCAGCAGCGGGGGGAACAGGGGAGGCGAAAAACTGTTTTTT. Translating gives CASSGGNRGGEKLFF.

The chain employs TRBV27 and TRBJ2-1; D is perhaps TRBD2 (5 bases). Germline V CDR1 and CDR2: MNHEY, SMNVEV (reference sequence). Trimming took 2 bases from V and 4 from J, leaving 15 bases between them. The CDR3 has 16 amino acids. DNA of the CDR3: TGTGCCAGCAGTTTAGGAGGAGCGGATAAATACAATGAGCAGTTCTTC. This gives the protein CASSLGGADKYNEQFF.

The rearrangement uses TRBV7-2 and TRBJ2-7, with a weak D call TRBD2 (6 bases). V was pared by 2 bases and J by 5 bases, with 10 bases between. The germline V gene has CDR1 SGHTA and CDR2 FQGNSA. This CDR3 is built from 13 residues. This CDR3 reads CASSLPGENEQYF. DNA for the CDR3: TGTGCCAGCAGCTTACCGGGAGAGAACGAGCAGTACTTC. The variable domain in full, completed from reference TRBV7-2 and TRBJ2-7, reads GAGVSQSPSNKVTEKGKDVELRCDPISGHTALYWYRQSLGQGLEFLIYFQGNSAPDKSGLPSDRFSAERTGGSVSTLTIQRTQQEDSAVYLCASSLPGENEQYFGPGTRLTVT.

The V call is TRBV9, the J call TRBJ1-5, with a tentative D call TRBD1 (6 bases). The CDR3 is 18 amino acids. Between the trimmed V and J ends, which lost 0 bases and 7 bases, there was a span of 23 bases. Germline CDR1 is SGDLS and CDR2 is YYNGEE. The CDR3 is CASSVATGGREVRQPQHF. The CDR3 DNA is TGTGCCAGCAGCGTAGCAACGGGGGGCAGGGAGGTTCGGCAGCCCCAGCATTTT.

The chain has TRBV19 and TRBJ1-1; D remains unclear. V dropped 6 bases and J dropped 8 bases, with 10 bases sitting between them. CDR3 length: 11 amino acids. Germline V gene data show CDR1 as LNHDA and CDR2 as SQIVND (reference sequence). The CDR3 spells CASSLGAEAFF. Here the CDR3 DNA reads TGTGCCAGTAGCCTGGGAGCCGAAGCTTTCTTT.

The genes are TRBV25-1 and TRBJ1-1; tentatively, D is TRBD1 (6 bases). Germline lookup yields CDR1 MGHDK and CDR2 SYGVNS. The CDR3 consists of 15 residues. The V and J ends lost 5 bases and 0 bases respectively, with 13 bases between them. The CDR3 here is CASSHRDALNTEAFF. The CDR3, as DNA: TGTGCCAGCAGTCACAGGGACGCCCTGAACACTGAAGCTTTCTTT.

This clone was counted between two and nine times. The chain carries TRBV4-2 and TRBJ2-3; D gene unclear. Trimming pared 4 bases from V and 2 bases from J, leaving 10 bases between. The CDR3 runs 14 residues. Germline values: CDR1 LGHNA, CDR2 YNFKEQ. CDR3 DNA sequence: TGTGCCAGCAGCCTGAAGAAGCCCACAGATACGCAGTATTTT. This codes for CASSLKKPTDTQYF.

The V call is TRBV5-8, the J call TRBJ2-7, with D tentatively TRBD2 (5 bases). The CDR3 loop spans 14 amino acids. V dropped 4 bases and J dropped 2 bases, with 13 bases sitting between them. CDR1 and CDR2 from the germline V gene are SGHTS and YDEGEE. Here the CDR3 DNA reads TGTGCCAGCAGCCCAGGACTTGTACCCTACGAGCAGTACTTC. This encodes CASSPGLVPYEQYF.

The chain employs TRBV11-2 and TRBJ2-3; TRBD2 aligns across 11 bases. Germline V gene sequence: CDR1 SGHAT, CDR2 FQNNGV. After removal of 3 bases from V and 6 bases from J, the junction contained 11 bases not matched to a gene. The CDR3 length is 17 residues. DNA of the CDR3: TGTGCCAGCAGCTTCACCGGGACTAGCGGACGAGTGGATACGCAGTATTTT. As protein: CASSFTGTSGRVDTQYF.

The chain uses TRBV6-1 and TRBJ1-5; D not resolved. Germline V lookup: CDR1 MNHNS, CDR2 SASEGT. V gave up 6 bases and J gave up 4 bases, with 16 bases separating them. The CDR3 is 15 amino acids. The DNA for the CDR3 is TGTGCCAGCAGCGCCGGGCCCTCGGGGAATCAGCCCCAGCATTTT. This encodes CASSAGPSGNQPQHF.

The chain links TRBV27 to TRBJ1-1; no clear D gene. The length of the CDR3 is 13 residues. Trimming took off 3 bases at V and 5 bases at J, with 10 bases between the two ends. Germline V gene sequence: CDR1 MNHEY, CDR2 SMNVEV (reference sequence). In DNA, the CDR3 is TGTGCCAGCAGTTTCGGGATACGGACTGAAGCTTTCTTT. This codes for CASSFGIRTEAFF.

The CDR3 region has the DNA TGTGCCAGCTCATCATCTGCAGGGGGAGTATTAGGTGGCTACACCTTC. As protein: CASSSSAGGVLGGYTF. The chain links TRBV18 to TRBJ1-2; 7 bases align to TRBD1. Germline CDR1 and CDR2: KGHSH and LQKENI. This CDR3 is 16 amino acids long. V shed 5 bases and J 7 bases; nucleotides not matched to a gene: 16. The complete variable domain, with remaining parts taken from reference TRBV18 and TRBJ1-2, reads NAGVMQNPRHLVRRRGQEARLRCSPMKGHSHVYWYRQLPEEGLKFMVYLQKENIIDESGMPKERFSAEFPKEGPSILRIQQVVRGDSAAYFCASSSSAGGVLGGYTFGSGTRLTVV.

DNA for the CDR3: TGTGCCAGCAGCCTCCCAGGGTACGGGTCTGGGGCCAACGTCCTGACTTTC. It is translated as CASSLPGYGSGANVLTF. The V call is TRBV5-4, the J call TRBJ2-6, with a tentative D call TRBD1 (5 bases). Germline assignment: CDR1 SGHNT and CDR2 YYREEE (reference sequence). The CDR3 consists of 17 residues. The V end was cut by 4 bases, the J end by 1 base, with 15 bases between.

The chain couples TRBV2 to TRBJ1-3, with no clear D. This CDR3 has 12 amino acids. Trimming pared 5 bases from V and 3 bases from J, leaving 5 bases between. Germline V gene lookup returns CDR1 SNHLY and CDR2 FYNNEI. The DNA of the CDR3 is TGTGCCAGCAGTAACAGTGGAAACACCATATATTTT. Translated, it gives CASSNSGNTIYF.

This clone turned up a few times. This chain joins TRBV19 and TRBJ2-1, with 8 nucleotides matching TRBD2. The CDR3 is 13 amino acids. The trim removed 5 bases at V and 7 bases at J, leaving 4 bases unmatched. Looked up from germline, CDR1 is LNHDA and CDR2 is SQIVND (reference sequence). CDR3 region: CASSSGLANEQFF. The CDR3 nucleotides read TGTGCCAGTAGTTCCGGACTAGCAAATGAGCAGTTCTTC.

The chain combines TRBV27 with TRBJ2-2; 9 positions match TRBD1. V shed 6 bases and J 6 bases; nucleotides not matched to a gene: 5. Per the germline V gene, CDR1 is MNHEY and CDR2 is SMNVEV (reference sequence). This CDR3 is 14 amino acids long. This CDR3 is CASRGQGDAGELFF. The CDR3 DNA follows: TGTGCCAGCAGGGGACAGGGTGACGCCGGGGAGCTGTTTTTT.

Comment on this clone: At one boundary the junction diverges from the germline segment, which might be a read error. The chain joins TRBV28 to TRBJ2-1; 7 nucleotides align to TRBD2. The length of the CDR3 is 14 residues. Germline CDR1 reads MDHEN; CDR2 reads SYDVKM. The CDR3 loop reads CASRSGASFNEQFF. CDR3 sequence (DNA): TGTGCCAGCAGGAGCGGGGCTTCCTTCAATGAGCAGTTCTTC. The full variable domain, in which reference TRBV28 and TRBJ2-1 provide the parts outside the CDR3, is DVKVTQSSRYLVKRTGEKVFLECVQDMDHENMFWYRQDPGLGLRLIYFSYDVKMKEKGDIPEGYSVSREKKERFSLILESASTNQTSMYLCASRSGASFNEQFFGPGTRLTVL.

This clone showed up just once. The genes are TRBV7-9 and TRBJ1-3; D perhaps matches TRBD1 (5 bases). The V and J ends lost 4 bases and 0 bases respectively, with 13 bases between them. Per germline, CDR1 SEHNR and CDR2 FQNEAQ (reference sequence). This CDR3 comprises 16 residues. CDR3 sequence reads: CASSSPAGPSGNTIYF. In DNA, the CDR3 is TGTGCCAGCAGCTCACCGGCAGGGCCCTCTGGAAACACCATATATTTT.

The gene calls are TRBV28 and TRBJ1-4; 7 positions agree with TRBD1. The CDR3 sequence is 14 residues long. Germline loops: CDR1 MDHEN, CDR2 SYDVKM. V dropped 3 bases and J dropped 7; count of bases not matched to a gene: 5. CDR3 nucleotides: TGTGCCAGCAGTTTCTTCAGGGGGAGTGAAAAACTGTTTTTT. Amino acid sequence: CASSFFRGSEKLFF.